These 13 T cell receptor beta chains were sequenced from one sample in a study of cytomegalovirus exposure and HLA in healthy donors. Primers for the PCR totalled 60 Vbeta and 13 Jbeta. Assay: immunoSEQ multiplex PCR; the TCRdb copy retains only in-frame clones and omits some. Among about 220,000 clones, 76% were seen once, and the ten largest hold roughly 0.6%. The sequencing input was PBMCs. These receptors all come from a man between 18 and 35 years old in good health and CMV-seronegative.

With regard to this clone: Other DNA sequences of this sample code for an identical CDR3. The rearrangement links TRBV4-2 to TRBJ2-7; 10 nucleotides line up with TRBD2. The CDR3 totals 15 residues. The germline V gene encodes CDR1 LGHNA and CDR2 YNFKEQ. Trimming removed 0 bases from V and 3 bases from J; junction bases left unmatched: 2. CDR3: CASSQESSGSYEQYF. In DNA, the CDR3 is TGTGCCAGCAGCCAAGAATCTAGCGGGAGCTACGAGCAGTACTTC.

This clone has a single count. The sample holds other DNA sequences that translate to the same CDR3. This chain joins TRBV11-2 and TRBJ1-5; no clear D gene. The V gene lost 0 bases and the J gene lost 7 bases, with 7 bases spanning the gap. The CDR3 length is 13 residues. Per the germline V gene, CDR1 is SGHAT and CDR2 is FQNNGV. CDR3 DNA: TGTGCCAGCAGCTTAGACAGAGGACAGCCCCAGCATTTT. This gives the protein CASSLDRGQPQHF.

The CDR3 bases are TGTGCCAGCAGCTCCTGGGACAGTTCCGAAAAACTGTTTTTT. It specifies CASSSWDSSEKLFF. The V call is TRBV7-6, the J call TRBJ1-4; 7 bases line up with TRBD1. Trimming at V came to 4 bases and at J to 8 bases, leaving 7 bases not matched to a gene. Germline V gene data show CDR1 as SGHVS and CDR2 as FNYEAQ. This CDR3 is built from 14 residues. The variable domain in full, completed from reference TRBV7-6 and TRBJ1-4, reads GAGVSQSPRYKVTKRGQDVALRCDPISGHVSLYWYRQALGQGPEFLTYFNYEAQQDKSGLPNDRFSAERPEGSISTLTIQRTEQRDSAMYRCASSSWDSSEKLFFGSGTQLSVL.

The chain has TRBV5-1 and TRBJ2-5; 8 bases match TRBD1. The closer fit of TRBJ2-7 to the DNA end suggests the J call may be wrong. CDR1 SGHRS and CDR2 YFSETQ come from the germline V gene. This CDR3 has 15 residues. CDR3 residues: CASSSPDRGTYEQYF. DNA for the CDR3: TGCGCCAGCAGCTCTCCCGACAGGGGAACCTACGAGCAGTACTTC.

The V and J genes are TRBV11-2 and TRBJ2-3, with 14 bases matching TRBD2. The CDR3 is 17 residues long. V was pared by 2 bases and J by 2 bases, with 3 bases of the junction left unmatched. CDR1 is SGHAT, CDR2 FQNNGV, per germline. For the CDR3, the DNA is TGTGCCAGCAGCTTAAGGACTAGCGGGAGGACCACAGATACGCAGTATTTT. Protein: CASSLRTSGRTTDTQYF. Drawing the rest from reference TRBV11-2 and TRBJ2-3, the complete variable domain is EAGVAQSPRYKIIEKRQSVAFWCNPISGHATLYWYQQILGQGPKLLIQFQNNGVVDDSQLPKDRFSAERLKGVDSTLKIQPAKLEDSAVYLCASSLRTSGRTTDTQYFGPGTRLTVL.

This clone was counted between two and nine times. The chain has TRBV6-5 and TRBJ2-3; D might be TRBD1 (6 bases). The CDR3 has 13 amino acids. Germline V gene sequence: CDR1 MNHEY, CDR2 SVGAGI. V shed 2 bases and J shed 8 bases, with 11 bases lying between them. CDR3 protein: CASSYQGHGTQYF. As DNA, the CDR3 is TGTGCCAGCAGTTACCAGGGACACGGTACGCAGTATTTT.

In its sample, this clone was seen once. The chain employs TRBV5-5 and TRBJ2-2, with D perhaps matching TRBD2 (6 bases). The length of the CDR3 is 16 residues. Looked up from germline, CDR1 is SGHKS and CDR2 is YYEKEE (reference sequence). V dropped 4 bases and J dropped 2 bases, with 15 bases sitting between them. The CDR3 spells CASSRAGGVNTGELFF. The CDR3 DNA sequence: TGTGCCAGCAGCCGGGCGGGCGGGGTAAACACCGGGGAGCTGTTTTTT.

This sequence joins TRBV2 and TRBJ1-5; D is perhaps TRBD1 (5 bases). V gave up 5 bases and J gave up 4 bases, with 9 bases separating them. Germline V gives CDR1 SNHLY, CDR2 FYNNEI. The CDR3 covers 13 residues. CDR3: CASSYQGNQPQHF. In DNA, the CDR3 is TGTGCCAGCAGTTATCAGGGAAATCAGCCCCAGCATTTT.

The CDR3 DNA follows: TGTGCCAGCAGTTACACCGGGACAGTACCCACCGGGGAGCTGTTTTTT. It encodes CASSYTGTVPTGELFF. The gene calls are TRBV6-5 and TRBJ2-2, with 7 nucleotides matching TRBD1. The CDR3 is 16 amino acids. The germline V gene has CDR1 MNHEY and CDR2 SVGAGI. J lost 4 bases, V lost 2 bases, and 7 bases had no gene match.

This clone has just one count. This chain uses TRBV2 with TRBJ1-2; 7 nucleotides match TRBD1. Trimming took 6 bases from V and 3 from J; bases not matched to a gene: 4. The CDR3 runs to 13 residues. The germline V gene encodes CDR1 SNHLY and CDR2 FYNNEI. CDR3 DNA: TGTGCCAGCAGCGCTACAGGGGACTATGGCTACACCTTC. This translates into CASSATGDYGYTF.

This chain connects TRBV4-1 to TRBJ2-7, with 12 positions matching TRBD2. From germline, CDR1 is MGHRA and CDR2 YSYEKL. V was pared by 4 bases and J by 3 bases, with 7 bases of the junction left unmatched. The CDR3 totals 16 residues. The CDR3 nucleotides read TGCGCCAGCAGCCCCGTTCTAGCGGGAGGGAGCTACGAGCAGTACTTC. This gives the protein CASSPVLAGGSYEQYF.

The chain has TRBV6-5 and TRBJ2-5, with D perhaps TRBD1 (5 bases). Germline V gives CDR1 MNHEY, CDR2 SVGAGI. The V end lost 6 bases, the J end lost 4 bases, and 12 bases lay between the germline ends. The CDR3 contains 13 residues. As DNA, the CDR3 is TGTGCCAGCAGGATGCAGGGTATAGAGACCCAGTACTTC. This gives the protein CASRMQGIETQYF.

The V call is TRBV27, the J call TRBJ1-6; 7 positions agree with TRBD1. CDR1 MNHEY and CDR2 SMNVEV come from the germline V gene (reference sequence). The CDR3 spans 15 residues. V shed 8 bases and J 6 bases; nucleotides not matched to a gene: 10. This chain's CDR3 is CASGSQTGINSPLHF. CDR3 bases: TGTGCCAGCGGGTCTCAGACAGGGATTAATTCACCCCTCCACTTT.